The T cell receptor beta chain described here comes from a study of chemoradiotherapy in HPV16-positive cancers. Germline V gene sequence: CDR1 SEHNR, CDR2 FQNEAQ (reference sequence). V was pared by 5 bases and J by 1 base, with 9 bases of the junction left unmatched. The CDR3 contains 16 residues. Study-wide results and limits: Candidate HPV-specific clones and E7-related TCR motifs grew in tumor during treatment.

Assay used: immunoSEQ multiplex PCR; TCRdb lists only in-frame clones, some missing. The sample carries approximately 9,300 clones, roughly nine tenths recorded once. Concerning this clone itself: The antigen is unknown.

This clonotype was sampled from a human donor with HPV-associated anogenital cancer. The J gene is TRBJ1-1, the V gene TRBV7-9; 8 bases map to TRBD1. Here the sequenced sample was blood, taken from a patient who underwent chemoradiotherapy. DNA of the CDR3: TGTGCCAGCAGCAAACTATCCGGGACAGGGAACACTGAAGCTTTCTTT. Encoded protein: CASSKLSGTGNTEAFF.